A selection of T cell receptor beta chains follows, all from one sample in a study of OX40 agonist ivuxolimab in advanced cancers. Sequenced by immunoSEQ multiplex PCR; TCRdb stores in-frame clones only, minus some. The sample holds 45,000 to 60,000 clones, over 80% seen once. The starting material was CD4+ or CD8+ T cells sorted from blood, obtained in a trial of the OX40 agonist ivuxolimab. Receptor source: an adult with an advanced solid tumor such as melanoma, head and neck, liver or kidney cancer. The CDR3 runs from the conserved cysteine through the conserved F or W. Each record gives: J gene, clone size, V gene, D gene, CDR3 protein, CDR3 DNA. The D gene is left open where the match is weak. Some rows mark clone size as missing; the rest say once, few, many or name a class of expanded clone.

j_gene: TRBJ1-1; abundance: .; v_gene: TRBV5-6; d_gene: .; CDR3aa: CASSYGPGSEAFF; CDR3nt: TGTGCCAGCAGCTATGGCCCGGGATCTGAAGCTTTCTTT
j_gene: TRBJ1-5; abundance: .; v_gene: TRBV18; d_gene: TRBD1; CDR3aa: CASSPPGQGGNQPQHF; CDR3nt: TGTGCCAGCTCACCACCGGGACAGGGGGGCAATCAGCCCCAGCATTTT
j_gene: TRBJ2-2; abundance: .; v_gene: TRBV2; d_gene: .; CDR3aa: CASSAYDWGNTGELFF; CDR3nt: TGTGCCAGCAGCGCGTACGACTGGGGGAACACCGGGGAGCTGTTTTTT
j_gene: TRBJ2-1; abundance: .; v_gene: TRBV13; d_gene: .; CDR3aa: CASSLALGAGNEQFF; CDR3nt: TGTGCCAGCAGCTTAGCTTTAGGGGCGGGCAATGAGCAGTTCTTC
j_gene: TRBJ2-1; abundance: .; v_gene: TRBV27; d_gene: .; CDR3aa: CASSPGPTWYEQFF; CDR3nt: TGTGCCAGCAGCCCGGGACCAACCTGGTATGAGCAGTTCTTC
j_gene: TRBJ2-7; abundance: .; v_gene: TRBV9; d_gene: .; CDR3aa: CASSGADPYEQYF; CDR3nt: TGTGCCAGCAGCGGAGCAGACCCCTACGAGCAGTACTTC
j_gene: TRBJ2-1; abundance: once; v_gene: TRBV7-9; d_gene: .; CDR3aa: CASSAEGGNEQFF; CDR3nt: TGTGCCAGCAGCGCCGAGGGTGGCAATGAGCAGTTCTTC
j_gene: TRBJ2-7; abundance: once; v_gene: TRBV11-1; d_gene: .; CDR3aa: CASSLAGQFYEQYF; CDR3nt: TGTGCCAGCAGCTTAGCGGGGCAGTTCTACGAGCAGTACTTC
j_gene: TRBJ2-7; abundance: .; v_gene: TRBV4-1; d_gene: TRBD2; CDR3aa: CASSQGTGTSGLSYEQYF; CDR3nt: TGCGCCAGCAGCCAAGGGACCGGGACTAGCGGCCTCTCCTACGAGCAGTACTTC
j_gene: TRBJ2-2; abundance: .; v_gene: TRBV4-2; d_gene: .; CDR3aa: CASSQDSGTNTGELFF; CDR3nt: TGTGCCAGCAGCCAAGATTCAGGGACGAACACCGGGGAGCTGTTTTTT
j_gene: TRBJ1-5; abundance: .; v_gene: TRBV18; d_gene: .; CDR3aa: CASSPLGRGLNKPQHF; CDR3nt: TGTGCCAGCTCACCTCTGGGTCGGGGTCTGAATAAGCCCCAGCATTTT
j_gene: TRBJ1-2; abundance: .; v_gene: TRBV7-9; d_gene: .; CDR3aa: CASSLILNYGYTF; CDR3nt: TGTGCCAGCAGCTTAATACTTAACTATGGCTACACCTTC
j_gene: TRBJ1-4; abundance: few; v_gene: TRBV6-1; d_gene: TRBD1; CDR3aa: CASSDLSGGNEKLFF; CDR3nt: TGTGCCAGCAGTGATCTTTCAGGGGGAAATGAAAAACTGTTTTTT
j_gene: TRBJ2-1; abundance: .; v_gene: TRBV11-2; d_gene: .; CDR3aa: CASSSGLPNEQFF; CDR3nt: TGTGCCAGCAGCTCCGGACTACCGAATGAGCAGTTCTTC
j_gene: TRBJ2-7; abundance: .; v_gene: TRBV6-5; d_gene: .; CDR3aa: CASSPSGAMSYEQYF; CDR3nt: TGTGCCAGCAGTCCCTCCGGGGCGATGTCCTACGAGCAGTACTTC
j_gene: TRBJ2-7; abundance: once; v_gene: TRBV4-1; d_gene: .; CDR3aa: CASSQVPVSGRSLFEQYF; CDR3nt: TGCGCCAGCAGCCAAGTCCCCGTCTCGGGCCGCTCCTTGTTCGAGCAGTACTTC
j_gene: TRBJ2-7; abundance: .; v_gene: TRBV13; d_gene: .; CDR3aa: CASSLDRNPYEQYF; CDR3nt: TGTGCCAGCAGCTTAGACCGAAACCCCTACGAGCAGTACTTC
j_gene: TRBJ2-7; abundance: once; v_gene: TRBV27; d_gene: .; CDR3aa: CASSFTGSYEQYF; CDR3nt: TGTGCCAGCAGTTTTACGGGCTCCTACGAGCAGTACTTC
j_gene: TRBJ1-5; abundance: .; v_gene: TRBV28; d_gene: TRBD1; CDR3aa: CASITYRDRPNQPQHF; CDR3nt: TGTGCCAGCATCACTTACCGGGACAGACCCAATCAGCCCCAGCATTTT
j_gene: TRBJ2-7; abundance: .; v_gene: TRBV6-6; d_gene: .; CDR3aa: CASSHRFYEQYF; CDR3nt: TGTGCCAGCAGCCACAGGTTCTACGAGCAGTACTTC
j_gene: TRBJ1-5; abundance: .; v_gene: TRBV19; d_gene: .; CDR3aa: CASIQGWGNQPQHF; CDR3nt: TGTGCCAGTATACAGGGTTGGGGCAATCAGCCCCAGCATTTT
j_gene: TRBJ2-1; abundance: .; v_gene: TRBV4-3; d_gene: TRBD1; CDR3aa: CASSQVGTGVYNEQFF; CDR3nt: TGCGCCAGCAGCCAAGTGGGGACAGGGGTCTACAATGAGCAGTTCTTC
j_gene: TRBJ2-7; abundance: .; v_gene: TRBV27; d_gene: .; CDR3aa: CASSLRNQGRYGQYF; CDR3nt: TGTGCCAGCAGTTTAAGGAACCAGGGGAGGTATGGCCAGTACTTC
j_gene: TRBJ2-5; abundance: .; v_gene: TRBV9; d_gene: TRBD1; CDR3aa: CASSSWTGQETQYF; CDR3nt: TGTGCCAGCAGCTCTTGGACAGGGCAAGAGACCCAGTACTTC
j_gene: TRBJ1-3; abundance: .; v_gene: TRBV9; d_gene: .; CDR3aa: CASSVGDPGDGNTIYF; CDR3nt: TGTGCCAGCAGCGTAGGGGACCCTGGTGATGGAAACACCATATATTTT
j_gene: TRBJ2-7; abundance: few; v_gene: TRBV11-2; d_gene: .; CDR3aa: CASSPGAGGYEQYF; CDR3nt: TGTGCCAGCAGCCCGGGGGCAGGGGGGTACGAGCAGTACTTC
j_gene: TRBJ1-1; abundance: .; v_gene: TRBV10-3; d_gene: TRBD1; CDR3aa: CAISEGQGNTEAFF; CDR3nt: TGTGCCATCAGTGAAGGACAGGGGAACACTGAAGCTTTCTTT
j_gene: TRBJ2-2; abundance: .; v_gene: TRBV27; d_gene: .; CDR3aa: CASSSDTGELFF; CDR3nt: TGTGCCAGCAGTTCCGACACCGGGGAGCTGTTTTTT
j_gene: TRBJ2-1; abundance: .; v_gene: TRBV29-1; d_gene: .; CDR3aa: CSVEPGASRRFF; CDR3nt: TGCAGCGTTGAACCCGGGGCTAGCAGGAGGTTCTTC
j_gene: TRBJ2-7; abundance: .; v_gene: TRBV6-5; d_gene: .; CDR3aa: CASSSGDEQYF; CDR3nt: TGTGCCAGCAGTTCCGGGGACGAGCAGTACTTC
j_gene: TRBJ1-1; abundance: .; v_gene: TRBV7-9; d_gene: .; CDR3aa: CASSLRQNTEAFF; CDR3nt: TGTGCCAGCAGCCTACGACAGAACACTGAAGCTTTCTTT
j_gene: TRBJ1-1; abundance: .; v_gene: TRBV5-6; d_gene: .; CDR3aa: CASSSFTENTEAFF; CDR3nt: TGTGCCAGCAGTTCGTTTACAGAGAACACTGAAGCTTTCTTT
j_gene: TRBJ2-2; abundance: .; v_gene: TRBV5-4; d_gene: TRBD2; CDR3aa: CASSLSASGRGAWTGELFF; CDR3nt: TGTGCCAGCAGCTTGTCGGCTAGCGGGAGAGGAGCGTGGACCGGGGAGCTGTTTTTT
j_gene: TRBJ2-1; abundance: .; v_gene: TRBV6-6; d_gene: .; CDR3aa: CASSYVPNEQFF; CDR3nt: TGTGCCAGCAGTTACGTTCCTAATGAGCAGTTCTTC
j_gene: TRBJ2-7; abundance: .; v_gene: TRBV6-5; d_gene: .; CDR3aa: CASSETSYEQYF; CDR3nt: TGTGCCAGCAGTGAGACATCCTACGAGCAGTACTTC
j_gene: TRBJ2-1; abundance: .; v_gene: TRBV10-3; d_gene: TRBD1; CDR3aa: CAIISDRDHEQFF; CDR3nt: TGTGCCATCATTTCAGACAGGGATCATGAGCAGTTCTTC
j_gene: TRBJ2-7; abundance: .; v_gene: TRBV27; d_gene: .; CDR3aa: CASSFQGSLAYEQYF; CDR3nt: TGTGCCAGCAGTTTTCAGGGGTCCCTCGCATACGAGCAGTACTTC
j_gene: TRBJ2-7; abundance: .; v_gene: TRBV28; d_gene: .; CDR3aa: CASSLPGSYEQYF; CDR3nt: TGTGCCAGCAGTTTACCCGGGTCCTACGAGCAGTACTTC
j_gene: TRBJ1-5; abundance: once; v_gene: TRBV5-1; d_gene: TRBD1; CDR3aa: CASSPGQGYQPQHF; CDR3nt: TGCGCCAGCAGCCCGGGACAGGGGTATCAGCCCCAGCATTTT
j_gene: TRBJ2-1; abundance: .; v_gene: TRBV14; d_gene: TRBD2; CDR3aa: CASSQAGTSEFF; CDR3nt: TGTGCCAGCAGCCAAGCCGGGACTAGTGAATTCTTC
j_gene: TRBJ2-7; abundance: .; v_gene: TRBV10-2; d_gene: .; CDR3aa: CASSDVHQGGGEEQYF; CDR3nt: TGCGCCAGCAGTGATGTTCACCAGGGGGGGGGCGAGGAGCAGTACTTC
j_gene: TRBJ1-5; abundance: once; v_gene: TRBV10-2; d_gene: .; CDR3aa: CASEATSNQPQHF; CDR3nt: TGCGCCAGCGAAGCGACGAGCAATCAGCCCCAGCATTTT
j_gene: TRBJ1-1; abundance: .; v_gene: TRBV28; d_gene: .; CDR3aa: CASSFQGTEAFF; CDR3nt: TGTGCCAGCAGTTTCCAGGGAACTGAAGCTTTCTTT
j_gene: TRBJ1-5; abundance: .; v_gene: TRBV6-1; d_gene: .; CDR3aa: CASSEINQPQHF; CDR3nt: TGTGCCAGCAGCGAAATCAATCAGCCCCAGCATTTT
j_gene: TRBJ2-4; abundance: .; v_gene: TRBV28; d_gene: TRBD1; CDR3aa: CASSFDRVPPRNIQYF; CDR3nt: TGTGCCAGCAGTTTCGACAGGGTCCCACCCCGGAACATTCAGTACTTC
j_gene: TRBJ2-7; abundance: .; v_gene: TRBV21-1; d_gene: .; CDR3aa: CASSKAYEQYF; CDR3nt: TGTGCCAGCAGCAAAGCCTACGAGCAGTACTTC
j_gene: TRBJ2-7; abundance: .; v_gene: TRBV28; d_gene: TRBD1; CDR3aa: CASSLSGTGSEQYF; CDR3nt: TGTGCCAGCAGTTTGTCCGGGACAGGGAGTGAGCAGTACTTC
j_gene: TRBJ1-1; abundance: .; v_gene: TRBV27; d_gene: .; CDR3aa: CASSLVVNTEAFF; CDR3nt: TGTGCCAGCAGTTTAGTGGTGAACACTGAAGCTTTCTTT
j_gene: TRBJ2-7; abundance: .; v_gene: TRBV27; d_gene: .; CDR3aa: CASSLGGYEQYF; CDR3nt: TGTGCCAGCAGTTTAGGGGGTTACGAGCAGTACTTC
j_gene: TRBJ2-1; abundance: once; v_gene: TRBV27; d_gene: TRBD1; CDR3aa: CASSKGTVPHNEQFF; CDR3nt: TGTGCCAGCAGCAAAGGGACAGTACCTCACAATGAGCAGTTCTTC
j_gene: TRBJ2-7; abundance: .; v_gene: TRBV6-5; d_gene: TRBD2; CDR3aa: CASSYSGLAGYEQYF; CDR3nt: TGTGCCAGCAGTTACTCAGGTCTAGCGGGCTACGAGCAGTACTTC
j_gene: TRBJ2-1; abundance: .; v_gene: TRBV5-1; d_gene: TRBD2; CDR3aa: CASSEGLYIHNEQFF; CDR3nt: TGCGCCAGCAGCGAGGGACTATACATTCACAATGAGCAGTTCTTC
j_gene: TRBJ2-3; abundance: .; v_gene: TRBV5-1; d_gene: .; CDR3aa: CASSPGIITDTQYF; CDR3nt: TGCGCCAGCAGCCCCGGGATAATAACAGATACGCAGTATTTT
j_gene: TRBJ2-5; abundance: .; v_gene: TRBV11-2; d_gene: .; CDR3aa: CASSPLSVLGNQETQYF; CDR3nt: TGTGCCAGCAGCCCCCTCAGCGTGTTAGGTAACCAAGAGACCCAGTACTTC
j_gene: TRBJ2-6; abundance: .; v_gene: TRBV9; d_gene: TRBD1; CDR3aa: CASSPSRPGGVPRGANVLTF; CDR3nt: TGTGCCAGCAGCCCCTCAAGACCAGGGGGCGTTCCTCGTGGGGCCAACGTCCTGACTTTC
j_gene: TRBJ2-7; abundance: .; v_gene: TRBV11-2; d_gene: .; CDR3aa: CASSLEPVLTNYEQYF; CDR3nt: TGTGCCAGCAGCTTAGAACCCGTTCTCACCAACTACGAGCAGTACTTC
j_gene: TRBJ2-7; abundance: .; v_gene: TRBV5-6; d_gene: .; CDR3aa: CASSLRQEHYEQYF; CDR3nt: TGTGCCAGCAGCTTGAGACAGGAGCATTACGAGCAGTACTTC
j_gene: TRBJ1-3; abundance: .; v_gene: TRBV19; d_gene: .; CDR3aa: CASSIVVGGGGFGNTIYF; CDR3nt: TGTGCCAGTAGTATAGTAGTCGGAGGAGGGGGTTTCGGAAACACCATATATTTT
j_gene: TRBJ2-1; abundance: once; v_gene: TRBV4-1; d_gene: .; CDR3aa: CASSQGIPAASDEQFF; CDR3nt: TGCGCCAGCAGCCAAGGGATACCAGCGGCCTCGGATGAGCAGTTCTTC
j_gene: TRBJ2-3; abundance: .; v_gene: TRBV4-1; d_gene: .; CDR3aa: CASSQVRLKEMGTDTQYF; CDR3nt: TGCGCCAGCAGCCAAGTAAGGCTGAAAGAAATGGGCACAGATACGCAGTATTTT